These 7 T cell receptor beta chains were sequenced from one sample in a study of beta chain features in type 1 diabetes. Expressed TCRB transcripts were sequenced after all isolated RNA was converted to cDNA. TCRdb keeps only in-frame clones here, not all; method: immunoSEQ multiplex PCR. Of 640,000 or so clones in the sample, around 15% were seen once. Study observations and caveats: Shorter TCRB CDR3s, moderately but significantly so, marked every one of the four CD4+ subsets in Type 1 diabetes patients.

The antigens of these receptors remain unknown. Sequencing input: naive CD4+ T cells from blood. These receptors originate from a man between 18 and 29 years old with type 1 diabetes.

The rearrangement links TRBV15 to TRBJ2-3; D possibly corresponds to TRBD1 (5 bases). Looked up from germline, CDR1 is LNHNV and CDR2 is YYDKDF (reference sequence). The CDR3 sequence is 15 residues long. Deletions cut 0 bases from V and 4 bases from J, with 11 bases between. In DNA, the CDR3 is TGTGCCACCAGCAGAGAGCCAGGGCCCGCAGATACGCAGTATTTT. Translated: CATSREPGPADTQYF.

The chain employs TRBV30 and TRBJ1-2; tentative D call: TRBD1 (6 bases). This CDR3 spans 14 amino acids. Germline lookup yields CDR1 GTSNPN and CDR2 SVGIG (reference sequence). The V end lost 4 bases, the J end lost 4 bases, and 16 bases lay between the germline ends. The CDR3 bases are TGTGCCTGGACCTCATACCGGACAGTCTATGGCTACACCTTC. Translated, it gives CAWTSYRTVYGYTF.

The chain couples TRBV5-4 to TRBJ2-3, with D unclear. V was pared by 1 base and J by 2 bases, with 11 bases between. The CDR3 runs to 15 residues. The germline V gene has CDR1 SGHNT and CDR2 YYREEE (reference sequence). CDR3 sequence: CASSLRQAHTDTQYF. The CDR3 nucleotides read TGTGCCAGCAGCTTGAGGCAGGCCCACACAGATACGCAGTATTTT.

The V call is TRBV30, the J call TRBJ1-4; tentatively, D is TRBD1 (5 bases). The CDR3 sequence is 13 residues long. CDR1 GTSNPN and CDR2 SVGIG come from the germline V gene (reference sequence). Trimming removed 1 base from V and 3 bases from J, with 6 bases in between. The CDR3 DNA follows: TGTGCCTGGAGTGGGGACTCTAATGAAAAACTGTTTTTT. Translated, it gives CAWSGDSNEKLFF.

This clone was observed a few times. This chain joins TRBV30 and TRBJ1-2; D perhaps matches TRBD1 (5 bases). V gave up 2 bases and J gave up 7 bases, with 11 bases separating them. Germline CDR1 reads GTSNPN; CDR2 reads SVGIG (reference sequence). The length of the CDR3 is 12 residues. CDR3 in amino acids: CAWSLAGSGYTF. The CDR3 nucleotides read TGTGCCTGGAGTCTCGCAGGGTCTGGCTACACCTTC.

This clone was detected a few times. The gene calls are TRBV11-3 and TRBJ2-1, with unresolved D. From germline, CDR1 is SGHNT and CDR2 YENEEA. The CDR3 length is 15 residues. V was shortened by 5 bases and J by 8 bases, with 19 bases between the two germline ends. The chain's CDR3 is CASSAVDGSAHEQFF. DNA of the CDR3: TGTGCCAGCAGCGCAGTAGATGGTTCTGCCCATGAGCAGTTCTTC.

V usage is TRBV11-2 and J usage is TRBJ2-5; tentative D call: TRBD2 (5 bases). V was clipped by 1 base and J by 7 bases, with 7 bases between them. The CDR3 extends over 12 amino acids. Looked up from germline, CDR1 is SGHAT and CDR2 is FQNNGV. The CDR3 nucleotides are TGTGCCAGCAGCTTAGGGGCGGGGACCCAGTACTTC. This sequence encodes CASSLGAGTQYF.